Each of the 25 T cell receptor beta chains below was sequenced from the same sample in a study of blood T cell repertoires in COVID-19. Data came from immunoSEQ multiplex PCR; TCRdb stores just in-frame clones and leaves some out. The sample has approximately 360,000 clones, nearly 90% seen once. Source material: peripheral blood. All receptors come from a man aged 18 to 29 with active or convalescent COVID-19.

This chain uses TRBV19 with TRBJ1-4; tentatively, D is TRBD1 (6 bases). Trimming took 5 bases from V and 1 from J, leaving 11 bases between them. Germline CDR1 and CDR2: LNHDA and SQIVND (reference sequence). This CDR3 is built from 15 residues. This CDR3 reads CASSPGQRTNEKLFF. The CDR3 coding sequence is TGTGCCAGTAGTCCAGGACAGAGAACTAATGAAAAACTGTTTTTT. Supplemented by reference TRBV19 and TRBJ1-4, the full variable domain reads DGGITQSPKYLFRKEGQNVTLSCEQNLNHDAMYWYRQDPGQGLRLIYYSQIVNDFQKGDIAEGYSVSREKKESFPLTVTSAQKNPTAFYLCASSPGQRTNEKLFFGSGTQLSVL.

The rearrangement uses TRBV15 and TRBJ2-5, with TRBD1 as a possible D gene (5 bases). Germline loops: CDR1 LNHNV, CDR2 YYDKDF (reference sequence). The CDR3 consists of 15 residues. The V end was cut by 5 bases, the J end by 2 bases, with 15 bases between. The CDR3: CATSEDRGGQETQYF. DNA for the CDR3: TGTGCCACCAGCGAGGATAGGGGTGGGCAAGAGACCCAGTACTTC.

The chain combines TRBV19 with TRBJ1-5, with D perhaps matching TRBD1 (6 bases). Germline V gene data show CDR1 as LNHDA and CDR2 as SQIVND (reference sequence). Trimming cost V 2 bases and J 3 bases, with 11 bases left between them. The CDR3 sequence is 15 residues long. This CDR3 reads CASSIWTEVNQPQHF. Written as DNA, the CDR3 is TGTGCCAGTAGTATATGGACAGAGGTCAATCAGCCCCAGCATTTT.

The sample holds one count of this clone. The chain joins TRBV3-1 (or the pseudogene TRBV3-2) to TRBJ2-7, with D possibly TRBD1 on 5 matching bases. There are 13 residues in the CDR3. Trimming left V 2 bases short and J 4 bases short, with 9 bases between. Germline CDR1 and CDR2: LGHDT and YNNKEL (reference sequence). CDR3 DNA sequence: TGTGCCAGCAGCCAATTAGGGGTTTACGAGCAGTACTTC. This codes for CASSQLGVYEQYF.

The rearrangement links TRBV5-1 to TRBJ2-1, with TRBD1 matching 8 bases. This CDR3 contains 15 residues. Per germline, CDR1 SGHRS and CDR2 YFSETQ. J was trimmed by 1 base and V by 0 bases; bases with no gene match: 0. CDR3 residues: CASSLGDRSYNEQFF. CDR3 DNA sequence: TGCGCCAGCAGCTTGGGGGACAGGTCCTACAATGAGCAGTTCTTC.

This chain joins TRBV5-8 and TRBJ2-6; no firm D call. Germline V gives CDR1 SGHTS, CDR2 YDEGEE. This CDR3 has 15 amino acids. The ends were cut back, 0 bases at V and 4 bases at J, with 8 bases in the middle. The CDR3 nucleotides read TGTGCCAGCAGCTTGGAAGAGAGGGGGGCCAACGTCCTGACTTTC. It yields the protein CASSLEERGANVLTF.

V gene TRBV9 combines with J gene TRBJ1-6; tentatively, D is TRBD1 (6 bases). Germline CDR1 and CDR2: SGDLS and YYNGEE. This CDR3 has 15 residues. With 4 bases removed from V and 9 bases from J, the gap between germline ends came to 17 bases. CDR3 region: CASSPLVMDSSPLHF. In DNA, the CDR3 is TGTGCCAGCAGCCCGTTGGTGATGGACAGTTCACCCCTCCACTTT.

This rearrangement joins TRBV28 to TRBJ1-2; no clear D. The V gene's germline CDR1 is MDHEN and CDR2 SYDVKM. V lost 3 bases and J 0 bases, leaving 8 bases between the germline ends. The CDR3 length is 14 residues. CDR3 coding DNA: TGTGCCAGCAGTTTTGTATCGTCTAACTATGGCTACACCTTC. As protein: CASSFVSSNYGYTF.

The V call is TRBV7-2, the J call TRBJ1-1; TRBD1 aligns across 8 bases. Trimming cost V 0 bases and J 10 bases; bases outside gene matches: 16. CDR1 and CDR2 from the germline V gene are SGHTA and FQGNSA. The CDR3 spans 17 residues. The CDR3 loop is CASSLARPLQGAQVAFF. In DNA form, the CDR3 reads TGTGCCAGCAGCTTAGCGCGTCCCCTCCAGGGGGCCCAAGTAGCTTTCTTT.

The chain combines TRBV5-8 with TRBJ1-1; D unresolved. Per germline, CDR1 SGHTS and CDR2 YDEGEE. The length of the CDR3 is 14 residues. The germline V and J ends were trimmed by 1 base and 0 bases, with 7 bases remaining between them. CDR3 DNA sequence: TGTGCCAGCAGCTTGCAGTTGGTGAACACTGAAGCTTTCTTT. The encoded protein is CASSLQLVNTEAFF.

The V call is TRBV9, the J call TRBJ1-1; 7 nucleotides match TRBD1. This CDR3 region has 13 residues. Germline V lookup: CDR1 SGDLS, CDR2 YYNGEE. Unmatched junction bases numbered 4, after V lost 4 bases and J lost 4 bases. CDR3 loop: CASSPTGTTEAFF. The CDR3 DNA sequence: TGTGCCAGCAGCCCGACAGGGACCACTGAAGCTTTCTTT.

The chain has TRBV10-3 and TRBJ1-2; possibly TRBD1 for D (5 bases). Germline V gives CDR1 ENHRY, CDR2 SYGVKD. The CDR3 runs 12 residues. The V end was cut by 6 bases, the J end by 9 bases, with 14 bases between. CDR3 sequence: CAIRAQDNSYTF. DNA for the CDR3: TGTGCCATCAGAGCACAGGACAATAGCTACACCTTC.

The V and J genes are TRBV18 and TRBJ1-5; D may be TRBD1 (6 bases). V gave up 2 bases and J gave up 4 bases, with 12 bases separating them. The CDR3 totals 15 residues. From germline, CDR1 is KGHSH and CDR2 LQKENI. CDR3 in DNA: TGTGCCAGCTCACCATCGGGACAAGTAAATCAGCCCCAGCATTTT. Translated, it gives CASSPSGQVNQPQHF. Looking up the rest from reference TRBV18 and TRBJ1-5 gives the full variable domain: NAGVMQNPRHLVRRRGQEARLRCSPMKGHSHVYWYRQLPEEGLKFMVYLQKENIIDESGMPKERFSAEFPKEGPSILRIQQVVRGDSAAYFCASSPSGQVNQPQHFGDGTRLSIL.

CDR3 DNA sequence: TGTGCCAGTAGTATACTCGCGGGAGGTGACAATGAGCAGTTCTTC. It specifies CASSILAGGDNEQFF. J is TRBJ2-1 and V is TRBV19, with 8 bases lining up with TRBD2. The germline gives CDR1 LNHDA, CDR2 SQIVND (reference sequence). The CDR3 extends over 15 amino acids. V dropped 2 bases and J dropped 5; count of bases not matched to a gene: 5.

V and J are TRBV4-3 and TRBJ2-5, with D unresolved. CDR3 length equals 13 residues. Germline CDR1 and CDR2: LGHNA and YSLEER. V was cut by 4 bases and J by 4 bases, with 10 bases left in between. CDR3 nucleotide sequence: TGCGCCAGCAGCCGCGTAGATGGAGAGACCCAGTACTTC. It encodes CASSRVDGETQYF.

The table lists this clone with many counts. Distinct nucleotide sequences in the sample also encode this CDR3. The rearrangement links TRBV7-2 to TRBJ2-1; TRBD1 agrees at 7 bases. V shed 5 bases and J 4 bases; nucleotides not matched to a gene: 2. The CDR3 consists of 13 residues. Germline lookup yields CDR1 SGHTA and CDR2 FQGNSA. This CDR3 reads CASSLGQYNEQFF. The CDR3 coding sequence is TGTGCCAGCAGCCTGGGACAGTACAATGAGCAGTTCTTC.

The chain is built from TRBV6-5 and TRBJ1-4; 7 bases map to TRBD1. Germline CDR1 reads MNHEY; CDR2 reads SVGAGI. The V gene end was trimmed by 5 bases and the J gene end by 3 bases; junction bases not matched to a gene: 6. The CDR3 runs 15 residues. CDR3 nucleotide sequence: TGTGCCAGCAGTCGCCGACAGGGTCCTAATGAAAAACTGTTTTTT. This sequence encodes CASSRRQGPNEKLFF.

On this clone: Relative to the germline gene, one junction end is altered; a read error may explain this. The gene calls are TRBV6-4 and TRBJ2-6, with a tentative D call TRBD1 (5 bases). In germline, CDR1 is MRHNA, CDR2 SNTAGT. The CDR3 has 18 amino acids. In nucleotides, the CDR3 is TGTGCCAGCAGTGGATCTTTTACGTCTCTCTCTGGGGCCAACGTGCTGACTTTC. Translation gives CASSGSFTSLSGANVLTF.

V gene TRBV4-3 combines with J gene TRBJ2-2; TRBD2 might be the D (5 bases). Trimming cost V 2 bases and J 5 bases, with 12 bases left between them. The CDR3 has 15 amino acids. Per the germline V gene, CDR1 is LGHNA and CDR2 is YSLEER. CDR3 region: CASSQYDRGTGELFF. The CDR3 DNA is TGCGCCAGCAGCCAATATGACCGAGGGACCGGGGAGCTGTTTTTT.

The rearrangement joins TRBV27 to TRBJ1-5; no definite D call. The germline CDR1 and CDR2 sequences are MNHEY and SMNVEV (reference sequence). The CDR3 covers 17 residues. Trimming left V 4 bases short and J 0 bases short, with 16 bases between. CDR3 bases: TGTGCCAGCAGTTGGAGGGTCCCAGGTCGTAGCAATCAGCCCCAGCATTTT. The encoded protein is CASSWRVPGRSNQPQHF.

This chain connects TRBV7-9 to TRBJ1-6; TRBD1 matches at 10 bases. There are 17 residues in the CDR3. Germline CDR1 SEHNR, CDR2 FQNEAQ (reference sequence). Germline trimming cut 2 bases from V and 7 bases from J; bases unmatched to any gene: 8. The CDR3 coding sequence is TGTGCCAGCAGCTTAATGCTGGACAGGGGGAAAAATTCACCCCTCCACTTT. Protein sequence: CASSLMLDRGKNSPLHF.

The rearrangement joins TRBV6-2 or TRBV6-3 to TRBJ1-5; 7 bases map to TRBD1. The CDR3 totals 11 residues. The V gene end was trimmed by 5 bases and the J gene end by 12 bases; junction bases not matched to a gene: 4. Germline CDR1 is MNHEY and CDR2 is SVGEGT. CDR3 in DNA: TGTGCCAGCAGTCGGCGGGACAGCCAGCATTTT. This gives the protein CASSRRDSQHF.

The chain links TRBV6-5 to TRBJ1-6, with D perhaps matching TRBD1 (6 bases). The CDR3 has 13 amino acids. The germline V gene has CDR1 MNHEY and CDR2 SVGAGI. V was cut by 7 bases and J by 8 bases, with 12 bases left in between. Here the CDR3 reads CASIQDRYSPLHF. CDR3 coding DNA: TGTGCCAGCATCCAAGACAGGTATTCACCCCTCCACTTT.

This chain links TRBV19 with TRBJ1-1, with D unresolved. The CDR3 is 13 residues long. Trimming pared 5 bases from V and 5 bases from J, leaving 12 bases between. The V gene's germline CDR1 is LNHDA and CDR2 SQIVND (reference sequence). CDR3 region: CASSEKGRTEAFF. In nucleotides, the CDR3 is TGTGCCAGTAGTGAAAAAGGGAGGACTGAAGCTTTCTTT.

The gene calls are TRBV29-1 and TRBJ1-3; D is perhaps TRBD1 (5 bases). Trimming removed 6 bases from V and 4 bases from J, with 25 bases in between. Germline CDR1 and CDR2: SQVTM and ANQGSEA. The CDR3 has 17 amino acids. This chain's CDR3 is CSVTVVGPGQTGNTIYF. CDR3 bases: TGCAGCGTCACCGTTGTCGGGCCAGGGCAGACGGGAAACACCATATATTTT.